This TCR beta chain was identified in a study of OX40 agonist ivuxolimab in advanced cancers. A remark on this clone: Its antigen is still unknown.

The study, taken as a whole, reports: What antigens the expanded peripheral T cells recognized was never established.

Trimming cost V 6 bases and J 0 bases, with 15 bases left between them. Germline CDR1 is LNHDA and CDR2 is SQIVND (reference sequence). There are 17 residues in the CDR3. Clones were read by immunoSEQ multiplex PCR, and TCRdb kept only the in-frame ones, dropping some. The sample gives 70,000 to 90,000 clones, approximately 89% of which show up once; roughly 0.38% is in the top ten. The material sequenced was CD4+ or CD8+ T cells sorted from blood, taken in a trial of the OX40 agonist ivuxolimab. The source of this sequence is an adult with an advanced solid tumor such as melanoma, head and neck, liver or kidney cancer. The gene calls are TRBV19 and TRBJ2-6; TRBD2 is a possible D gene (5 bases). CDR3 sequence reads: CASRLAGARSGANVLTF. The CDR3 DNA reads TGTGCCAGTAGATTGGCGGGCGCCCGCTCTGGGGCCAACGTCCTGACTTTC.